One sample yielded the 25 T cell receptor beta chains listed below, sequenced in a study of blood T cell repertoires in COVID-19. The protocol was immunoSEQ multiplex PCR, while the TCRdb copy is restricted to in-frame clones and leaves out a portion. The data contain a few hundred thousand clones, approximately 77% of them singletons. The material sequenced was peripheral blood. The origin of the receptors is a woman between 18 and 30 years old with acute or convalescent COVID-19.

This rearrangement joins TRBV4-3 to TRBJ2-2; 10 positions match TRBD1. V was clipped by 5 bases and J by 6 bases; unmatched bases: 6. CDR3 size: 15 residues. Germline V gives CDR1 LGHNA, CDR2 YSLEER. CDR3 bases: TGCGCCAGCAGCTCGGGACAGGGGACCGCCGGGGAGCTGTTTTTT. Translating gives CASSSGQGTAGELFF.

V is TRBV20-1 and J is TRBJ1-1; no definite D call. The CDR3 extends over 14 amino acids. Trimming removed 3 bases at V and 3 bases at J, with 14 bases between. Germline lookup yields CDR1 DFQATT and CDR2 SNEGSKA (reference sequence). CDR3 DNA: TGCAGTGCTAGTGTAATCCCGGAGGACACTGAAGCTTTCTTT. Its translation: CSASVIPEDTEAFF.

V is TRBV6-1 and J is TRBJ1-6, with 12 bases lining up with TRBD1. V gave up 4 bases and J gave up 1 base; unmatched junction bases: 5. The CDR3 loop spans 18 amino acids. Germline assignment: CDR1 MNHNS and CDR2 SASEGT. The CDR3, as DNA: TGTGCCAGCAGTGGGGGACAGGGGGCGCGGTCCTATAATTCACCCCTCCACTTT. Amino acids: CASSGGQGARSYNSPLHF.

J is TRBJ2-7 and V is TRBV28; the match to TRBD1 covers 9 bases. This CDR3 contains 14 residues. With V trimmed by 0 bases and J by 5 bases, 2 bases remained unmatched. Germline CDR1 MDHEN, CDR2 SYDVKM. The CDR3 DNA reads TGTGCCAGCAGTTTATGGACAGGGGGAAACGAGCAGTACTTC. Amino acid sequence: CASSLWTGGNEQYF.

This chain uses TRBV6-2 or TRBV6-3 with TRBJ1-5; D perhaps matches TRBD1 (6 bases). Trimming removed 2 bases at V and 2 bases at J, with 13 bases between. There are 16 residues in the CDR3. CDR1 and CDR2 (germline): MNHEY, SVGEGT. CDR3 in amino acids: CASSYGRGAGNQPQHF. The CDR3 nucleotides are TGTGCCAGCAGTTACGGCAGGGGAGCGGGCAATCAGCCCCAGCATTTT.

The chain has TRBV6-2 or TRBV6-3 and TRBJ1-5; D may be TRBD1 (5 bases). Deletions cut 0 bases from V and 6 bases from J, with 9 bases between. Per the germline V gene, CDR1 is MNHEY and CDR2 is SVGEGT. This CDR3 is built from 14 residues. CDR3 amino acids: CASSYSGVSQPQHF. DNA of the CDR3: TGTGCCAGCAGTTACTCAGGGGTGAGTCAGCCCCAGCATTTT.

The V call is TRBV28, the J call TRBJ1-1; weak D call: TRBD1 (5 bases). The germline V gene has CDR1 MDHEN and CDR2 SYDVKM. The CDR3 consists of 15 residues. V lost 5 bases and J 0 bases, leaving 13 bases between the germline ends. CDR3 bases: TGTGCCAGCAGTGGGGGGGACTCCATGAACACTGAAGCTTTCTTT. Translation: CASSGGDSMNTEAFF.

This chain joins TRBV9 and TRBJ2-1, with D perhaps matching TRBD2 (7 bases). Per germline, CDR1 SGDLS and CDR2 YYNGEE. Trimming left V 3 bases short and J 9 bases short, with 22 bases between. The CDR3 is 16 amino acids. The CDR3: CASSAQPSGGGGEQFF. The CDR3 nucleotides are TGTGCCAGCAGCGCCCAACCTAGCGGAGGGGGGGGTGAGCAGTTCTTC.

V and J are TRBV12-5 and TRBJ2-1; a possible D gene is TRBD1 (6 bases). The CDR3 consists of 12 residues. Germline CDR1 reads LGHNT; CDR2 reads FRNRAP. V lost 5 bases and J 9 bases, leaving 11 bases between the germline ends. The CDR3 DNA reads TGTGCTAGTGGTACGCCACAGGGTGAGCAGTTCTTC. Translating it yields CASGTPQGEQFF. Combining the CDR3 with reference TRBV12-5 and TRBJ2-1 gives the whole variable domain DARVTQTPRHKVTEMGQEVTMRCQPILGHNTVFWYRQTMMQGLELLAYFRNRAPLDDSGMPKDRFSAEMPDATLATLKIQPSEPRDSAVYFCASGTPQGEQFFGPGTRLTVL.

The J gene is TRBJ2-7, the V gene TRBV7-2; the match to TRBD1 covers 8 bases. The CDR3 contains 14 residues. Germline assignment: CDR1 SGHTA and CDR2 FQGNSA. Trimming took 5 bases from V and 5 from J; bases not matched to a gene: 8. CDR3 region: CASSPPGQGHEQYF. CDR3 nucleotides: TGTGCCAGCAGCCCCCCCGGACAGGGCCACGAGCAGTACTTC.

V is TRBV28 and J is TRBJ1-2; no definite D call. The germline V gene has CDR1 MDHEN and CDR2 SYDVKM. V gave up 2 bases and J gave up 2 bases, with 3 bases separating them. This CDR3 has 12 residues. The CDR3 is CASSLRNYGYTF. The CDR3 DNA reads TGTGCCAGCAGTTTACGGAACTATGGCTACACCTTC.

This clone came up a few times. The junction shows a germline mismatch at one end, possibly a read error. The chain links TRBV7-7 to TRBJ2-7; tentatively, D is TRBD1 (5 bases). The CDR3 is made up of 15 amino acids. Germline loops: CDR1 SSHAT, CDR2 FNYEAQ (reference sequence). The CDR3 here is CASSPGPGPTYEQYF. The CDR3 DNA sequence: TGTGCTAGCAGCCCTGGCCCAGGGCCTACCTACGAGCAGTACTTC.

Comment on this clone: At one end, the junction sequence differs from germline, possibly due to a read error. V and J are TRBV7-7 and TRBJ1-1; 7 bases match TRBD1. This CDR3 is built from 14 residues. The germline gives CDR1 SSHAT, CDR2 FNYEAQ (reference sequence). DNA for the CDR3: TGTGCTAGCAGCCCTTCTGACAGGGACACTGAAGCTTTCTTT. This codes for CASSPSDRDTEAFF.

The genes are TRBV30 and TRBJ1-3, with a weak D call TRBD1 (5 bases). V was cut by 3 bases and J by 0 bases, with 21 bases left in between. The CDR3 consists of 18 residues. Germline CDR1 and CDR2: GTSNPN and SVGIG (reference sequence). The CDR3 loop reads CAWRTPPDRSYSGNTIYF. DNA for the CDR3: TGTGCCTGGAGAACCCCCCCCGACAGATCATACTCTGGAAACACCATATATTTT.

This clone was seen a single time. DNA for the CDR3: TGTGCCAGCAGTGAGGCTAGCGGGATCTCCTACGAGCAGTACTTC. Translated, it gives CASSEASGISYEQYF. The genes are TRBV6-1 and TRBJ2-7; 9 bases map to TRBD2. Germline-derived CDR1 and CDR2 are MNHNS and SASEGT. The CDR3 is made up of 15 amino acids. Unmatched junction bases numbered 3, after V lost 3 bases and J lost 0 bases.

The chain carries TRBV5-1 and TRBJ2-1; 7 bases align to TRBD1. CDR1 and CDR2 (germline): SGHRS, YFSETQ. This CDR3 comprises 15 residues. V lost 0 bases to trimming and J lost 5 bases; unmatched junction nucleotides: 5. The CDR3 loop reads CASSLDRDSNNEQFF. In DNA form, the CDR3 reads TGCGCCAGCAGCTTGGATCGGGACAGCAACAATGAGCAGTTCTTC.

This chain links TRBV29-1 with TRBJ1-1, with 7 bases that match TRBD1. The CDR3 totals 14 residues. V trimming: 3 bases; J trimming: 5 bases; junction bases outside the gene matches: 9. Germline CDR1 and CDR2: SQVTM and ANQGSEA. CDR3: CSVDYGRGVTEAFF. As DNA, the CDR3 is TGCAGCGTTGATTACGGCAGGGGGGTGACTGAAGCTTTCTTT.

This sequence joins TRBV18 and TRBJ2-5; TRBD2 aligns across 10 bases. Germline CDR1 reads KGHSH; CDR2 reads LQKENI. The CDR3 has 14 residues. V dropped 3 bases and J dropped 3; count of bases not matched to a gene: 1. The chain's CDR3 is CASSPGLAEETQYF. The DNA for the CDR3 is TGTGCCAGCTCACCCGGACTAGCGGAAGAGACCCAGTACTTC. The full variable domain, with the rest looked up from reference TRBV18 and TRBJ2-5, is NAGVMQNPRHLVRRRGQEARLRCSPMKGHSHVYWYRQLPEEGLKFMVYLQKENIIDESGMPKERFSAEFPKEGPSILRIQQVVRGDSAAYFCASSPGLAEETQYFGPGTRLLVL.

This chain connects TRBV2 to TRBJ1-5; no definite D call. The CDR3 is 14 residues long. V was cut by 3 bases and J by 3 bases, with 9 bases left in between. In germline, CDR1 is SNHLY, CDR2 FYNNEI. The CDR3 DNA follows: TGTGCCAGCAGTGATAACGGGATCAATCAGCCCCAGCATTTT. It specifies CASSDNGINQPQHF.

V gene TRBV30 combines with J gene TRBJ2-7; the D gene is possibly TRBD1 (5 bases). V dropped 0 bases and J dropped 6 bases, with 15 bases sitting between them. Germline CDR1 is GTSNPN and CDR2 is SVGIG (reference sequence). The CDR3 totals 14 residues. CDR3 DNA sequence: TGTGCCTGGAGTGTCTCTCAGGGATACGCCGAGCAGTACTTC. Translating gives CAWSVSQGYAEQYF. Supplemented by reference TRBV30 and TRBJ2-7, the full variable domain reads SQTIHQWPATLVQPVGSPLSLECTVEGTSNPNLYWYRQAAGRGLQLLFYSVGIGQISSEVPQNLSASRPQDRQFILSSKKLLLSDSGFYLCAWSVSQGYAEQYFGPGTRLTVT.

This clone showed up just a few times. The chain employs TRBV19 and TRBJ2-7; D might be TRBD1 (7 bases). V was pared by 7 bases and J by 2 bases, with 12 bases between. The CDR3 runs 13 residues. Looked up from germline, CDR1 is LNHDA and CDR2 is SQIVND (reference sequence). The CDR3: CASMDRTTYEQYF. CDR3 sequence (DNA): TGTGCCAGTATGGACAGGACTACCTACGAGCAGTACTTC.

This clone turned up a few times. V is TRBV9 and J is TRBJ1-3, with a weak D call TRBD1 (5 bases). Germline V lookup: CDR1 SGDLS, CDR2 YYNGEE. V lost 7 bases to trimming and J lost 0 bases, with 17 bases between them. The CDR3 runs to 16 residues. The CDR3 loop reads CASVEGGDFSGNTIYF. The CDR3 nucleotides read TGTGCCAGCGTAGAGGGAGGGGACTTCTCTGGAAACACCATATATTTT. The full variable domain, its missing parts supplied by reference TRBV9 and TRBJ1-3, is DSGVTQTPKHLITATGQRVTLRCSPRSGDLSVYWYQQSLDQGLQFLIQYYNGEERAKGNILERFSAQQFPDLHSELNLSSLELGDSALYFCASVEGGDFSGNTIYFGEGSWLTVV.

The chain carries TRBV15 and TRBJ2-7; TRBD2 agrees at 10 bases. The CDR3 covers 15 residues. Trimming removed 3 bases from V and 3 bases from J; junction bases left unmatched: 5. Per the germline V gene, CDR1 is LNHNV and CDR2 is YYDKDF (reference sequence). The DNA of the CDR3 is TGTGCCACCAGCAGGCTAGCGGGAGACCTCTACGAGCAGTACTTC. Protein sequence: CATSRLAGDLYEQYF.

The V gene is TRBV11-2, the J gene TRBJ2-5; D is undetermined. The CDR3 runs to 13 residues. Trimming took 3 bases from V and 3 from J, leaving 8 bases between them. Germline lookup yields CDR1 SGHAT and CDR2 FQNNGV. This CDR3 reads CASSFTPEETQYF. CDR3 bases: TGTGCCAGCAGCTTTACCCCGGAAGAGACCCAGTACTTC.

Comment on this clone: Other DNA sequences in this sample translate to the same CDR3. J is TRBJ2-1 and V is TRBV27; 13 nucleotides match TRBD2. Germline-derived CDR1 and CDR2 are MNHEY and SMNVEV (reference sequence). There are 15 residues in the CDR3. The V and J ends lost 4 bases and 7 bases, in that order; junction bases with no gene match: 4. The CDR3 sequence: CASSSGTSGKNEQFF. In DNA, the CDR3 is TGTGCCAGCAGTTCCGGGACTAGCGGGAAGAATGAGCAGTTCTTC.